Shown below are 30 T cell receptor beta chains from a single sample sequenced in a study of blood T cell repertoires in COVID-19. This table comes from immunoSEQ multiplex PCR, and its TCRdb copy is limited to in-frame clones, with some not included. Of roughly 250,000 clones detected, approximately 86% appear once; the ten largest clones hold 0.8%. The specimen sequenced was peripheral blood. The receptors here all came from a woman aged 25-40 years with acute or convalescent COVID-19.

This clone was recorded only once. The chain is built from TRBV9 and TRBJ2-3, with 10 bases fitting TRBD1. This CDR3 spans 16 amino acids. V trimming: 4 bases; J trimming: 1 base; junction bases outside the gene matches: 6. CDR1 and CDR2 from the germline V gene are SGDLS and YYNGEE. For the CDR3, the DNA is TGTGCCAGCAGCTCCAAGACAGGGGGCCGCACAGATACGCAGTATTTT. It yields the protein CASSSKTGGRTDTQYF.

The chain is built from TRBV5-8 and TRBJ2-4; D may be TRBD2 (6 bases). Trimming took 1 base from V and 1 from J, leaving 12 bases between them. The CDR3 length is 16 residues. Germline V gene sequence: CDR1 SGHTS, CDR2 YDEGEE. As DNA, the CDR3 is TGTGCCAGCAGCTTGTCCGGGGGATGGGCCAAAAACATTCAGTACTTC. Residues: CASSLSGGWAKNIQYF. The full variable domain, completed using reference TRBV5-8 and TRBJ2-4, is EAGVTQSPTHLIKTRGQQATLRCSPISGHTSVYWYQQALGLGLQFLLWYDEGEERNRGNFPPRFSGRQFPNYSSELNVNALELEDSALYLCASSLSGGWAKNIQYFGAGTRLSVL.

The chain has TRBV6-5 and TRBJ2-2; 9 nucleotides match TRBD2. CDR1 and CDR2 from the germline V gene are MNHEY and SVGAGI. There are 16 residues in the CDR3. Losses at the gene ends were 0 bases for V and 4 bases for J; bases not matched to a gene: 3. The DNA of the CDR3 is TGTGCCAGCAGTTACTCAATAGCGGGAGTCACCGGGGAGCTGTTTTTT. Translation: CASSYSIAGVTGELFF.

The chain uses TRBV7-9 and TRBJ1-5; a possible D gene is TRBD1 (5 bases). V was pared by 0 bases and J by 1 base, with 10 bases between. The germline gives CDR1 SEHNR, CDR2 FQNEAQ (reference sequence). The CDR3 is 16 residues long. CDR3 nucleotides: TGTGCCAGCAGCTTAGCCCTGACAGAGAGCAATCAGCCCCAGCATTTT. This gives the protein CASSLALTESNQPQHF.

V usage is TRBV5-4 and J usage is TRBJ2-5; maybe TRBD1 (6 bases). Trimming stripped 0 bases from V and 2 bases from J, with 8 bases between. Germline loops: CDR1 SGHNT, CDR2 YYREEE (reference sequence). This CDR3 has 14 residues. The CDR3 DNA follows: TGTGCCAGCAGCTTGGGGGGGACACAAGAGACCCAGTACTTC. Translated: CASSLGGTQETQYF.

The chain uses TRBV25-1 and TRBJ2-7; D is possibly TRBD2 (6 bases). This CDR3 spans 14 amino acids. The germline CDR1 and CDR2 sequences are MGHDK and SYGVNS. V gave up 4 bases and J gave up 1 base, with 11 bases separating them. CDR3 sequence (DNA): TGTGCCAGCAGTGTCCGGAGGGCGTCCTACGAGCAGTACTTC. Translated: CASSVRRASYEQYF.

The V gene is TRBV6-5, the J gene TRBJ2-5; 8 bases fit TRBD2. There are 14 residues in the CDR3. J lost 4 bases, V lost 6 bases, and 7 bases had no gene match. Germline-derived CDR1 and CDR2 are MNHEY and SVGAGI. CDR3 DNA sequence: TGTGCCAGCAGCTACGGGGGGGTGGGAGAGACCCAGTACTTC. This gives the protein CASSYGGVGETQYF.

The V gene is TRBV25-1, the J gene TRBJ2-3; 10 bases agree with TRBD2. CDR3 length: 16 amino acids. Germline V gene lookup returns CDR1 MGHDK and CDR2 SYGVNS. V lost 4 bases and J lost 5; bases outside the gene matches: 9. The CDR3 spells CASSAKDGLAEDTQYF. CDR3 in DNA: TGTGCCAGCAGTGCTAAAGACGGACTAGCGGAAGATACGCAGTATTTT.

CDR3 sequence reads: CATRRRTGANTEAFF. The CDR3 DNA sequence: TGTGCCACCAGGAGACGGACAGGGGCGAACACTGAAGCTTTCTTT. The gene calls are TRBV15 and TRBJ1-1; TRBD1 aligns across 9 bases. Per the germline V gene, CDR1 is LNHNV and CDR2 is YYDKDF (reference sequence). The V and J ends lost 6 bases and 1 base, in that order; junction bases with no gene match: 6. This CDR3 region has 15 residues.

This clone came up once. The chain combines TRBV10-3 with TRBJ2-5, with 7 bases fitting TRBD2. The CDR3 consists of 13 residues. V gave up 8 bases and J gave up 5 bases; unmatched junction bases: 8. Germline V CDR1 and CDR2: ENHRY, SYGVKD. Here the CDR3 reads CAIGTGGGETQYF. The CDR3, as DNA: TGTGCCATCGGGACGGGAGGAGGCGAGACCCAGTACTTC.

This clone was counted once. This sequence joins TRBV5-6 and TRBJ2-7; 7 nucleotides match TRBD2. There are 14 residues in the CDR3. Germline lookup yields CDR1 SGHDT and CDR2 YYEEEE. Trimming cost V 4 bases and J 4 bases; bases outside gene matches: 8. For the CDR3, the DNA is TGTGCCAGCAGCCTCGTGGGAGGGGCGTACGAGCAGTACTTC. Protein sequence: CASSLVGGAYEQYF.

This clone was detected a few times. The chain links TRBV19 to TRBJ2-2; 8 bases align to TRBD2. The CDR3 length is 17 residues. Germline trimming cut 6 bases from V and 1 base from J; bases unmatched to any gene: 10. Germline V gives CDR1 LNHDA, CDR2 SQIVND (reference sequence). The CDR3 nucleotides are TGTGCCAGTAGATGGGGCAGGGGACTAGGGAACACCGGGGAGCTGTTTTTT. The encoded protein is CASRWGRGLGNTGELFF.

This clone was found a few times. V gene TRBV6-2 or TRBV6-3 combines with J gene TRBJ2-7; TRBD2 might be the D (5 bases). With 5 bases removed from V and 2 bases from J, the gap between germline ends came to 13 bases. The CDR3 has 14 amino acids. Germline V gene sequence: CDR1 MNHEY, CDR2 SVGEGT. The CDR3 spells CASSVDLTTYEQYF. In DNA, the CDR3 is TGTGCCAGCAGTGTGGACTTGACAACCTACGAGCAGTACTTC.

CDR3: CASSSYRGWTEAFF. CDR3 coding DNA: TGTGCCAGCAGTTCATACAGGGGGTGGACTGAAGCTTTCTTT. The rearrangement uses TRBV6-5 and TRBJ1-1; 8 positions match TRBD1. The ends lost 4 bases at V and 5 bases at J; junction bases unmatched: 6. The CDR3 is 14 residues long. CDR1 and CDR2 (germline): MNHEY, SVGAGI.

This rearrangement joins TRBV7-9 to TRBJ2-1, with 10 bases lining up with TRBD2. The CDR3 runs 16 residues. The junction had 9 bases not matched to a gene; V was cut back by 2 bases and J by 8 bases. Germline CDR1 reads SEHNR; CDR2 reads FQNEAQ (reference sequence). CDR3 sequence reads: CASSLFGAGGPHEQFF. CDR3 bases: TGTGCCAGCAGCTTATTCGGAGCGGGAGGGCCCCATGAGCAGTTCTTC. Drawing the rest from reference TRBV7-9 and TRBJ2-1, the complete variable domain is DTGVSQNPRHKITKRGQNVTFRCDPISEHNRLYWYRQTLGQGPEFLTYFQNEAQLEKSRLLSDRFSAERPKGSFSTLEIQRTEQGDSAMYLCASSLFGAGGPHEQFFGPGTRLTVL.

The chain uses TRBV5-6 and TRBJ2-2; D unclear. CDR3 length: 13 residues. The germline CDR1 and CDR2 sequences are SGHDT and YYEEEE. The V end was cut by 1 base, the J end by 4 bases, with 5 bases between. CDR3: CASSLPGTGELFF. The DNA of the CDR3 is TGTGCCAGCAGCTTGCCGGGCACCGGGGAGCTGTTTTTT.

V usage is TRBV6-2 or TRBV6-3 and J usage is TRBJ2-7; D unclear. Germline V gives CDR1 MNHEY, CDR2 SVGEGT. The V end lost 4 bases, the J end lost 7 bases, and 8 bases lay between the germline ends. This CDR3 has 11 amino acids. CDR3 nucleotides: TGTGCCAGCAGTTCCACTACGGAGCAGTACTTC. Residues: CASSSTTEQYF.

This chain joins TRBV6-5 and TRBJ2-5; tentative D call: TRBD1 (5 bases). The CDR3 sequence is 15 residues long. Germline lookup yields CDR1 MNHEY and CDR2 SVGAGI. V lost 3 bases and J lost 5, with 16 bases in between. Written as DNA, the CDR3 is TGTGCCAGCAGTTATGTCGCCAGGGAAGGGGAGACCCAGTACTTC. This translates into CASSYVAREGETQYF.

The rearrangement joins TRBV24-1 to TRBJ2-5; a weak D match, TRBD1 (5 bases). The CDR3 sequence is 19 residues long. V lost 0 bases to trimming and J lost 2 bases, with 21 bases between them. The germline V gene has CDR1 KGHDR and CDR2 SFDVKD. CDR3 nucleotide sequence: TGTGCCACCAGTGATTTGGACAGCTATATTCTTTGTAGGCAAGAGACCCAGTACTTC. It encodes CATSDLDSYILCRQETQYF.

The chain has TRBV9 and TRBJ1-2; unclear D gene. CDR1 SGDLS and CDR2 YYNGEE come from the germline V gene. The length of the CDR3 is 12 residues. V dropped 5 bases and J dropped 8 bases, with 13 bases sitting between them. The CDR3 sequence: CASRSDGAGYTF. CDR3 coding DNA: TGTGCCAGCAGGAGCGATGGAGCCGGCTACACCTTC.

The chain employs TRBV27 and TRBJ2-3; 7 nucleotides match TRBD2. This CDR3 is built from 20 residues. Trimming at V came to 3 bases and at J to 10 bases, leaving 28 bases not matched to a gene. Germline CDR1 MNHEY, CDR2 SMNVEV (reference sequence). This chain's CDR3 is CASSFRPPPRGGGSVGAQYF. As DNA, the CDR3 is TGTGCCAGCAGTTTCCGCCCCCCCCCGCGCGGGGGTGGATCCGTGGGGGCGCAGTATTTT.

The J gene is TRBJ2-1, the V gene TRBV2, with D unresolved. CDR3 size: 15 residues. V was clipped by 3 bases and J by 6 bases, with 15 bases between them. Looked up from germline, CDR1 is SNHLY and CDR2 is FYNNEI. CDR3 loop: CASSELLLETNEQFF. The CDR3 DNA reads TGTGCCAGCAGTGAGTTACTCCTAGAAACCAATGAGCAGTTCTTC.

The gene calls are TRBV6-1 and TRBJ2-7; possibly TRBD1 for D (5 bases). The germline gives CDR1 MNHNS, CDR2 SASEGT. CDR3 length: 16 amino acids. Trimming stripped 3 bases from V and 0 bases from J, with 15 bases between. The CDR3 sequence: CASSDERGWSSYEQYF. DNA of the CDR3: TGTGCCAGCAGTGACGAAAGGGGCTGGAGCTCCTACGAGCAGTACTTC.

This clone appeared once. The chain has TRBV18 and TRBJ1-5, with D perhaps matching TRBD1 (6 bases). This CDR3 is built from 16 residues. The germline V and J ends were trimmed by 1 base and 3 bases, with 13 bases remaining between them. The V gene's germline CDR1 is KGHSH and CDR2 LQKENI. The CDR3 is CASSPQAGTINQPQHF. As DNA, the CDR3 is TGTGCCAGCTCACCACAGGCCGGGACAATCAATCAGCCCCAGCATTTT.

The chain links TRBV6-5 to TRBJ2-7; D not resolved. The CDR3 covers 15 residues. CDR1 and CDR2 from the germline V gene are MNHEY and SVGAGI. Trimming removed 6 bases at V and 0 bases at J, with 15 bases between. This CDR3 reads CASSPRLTSSYEQYF. The CDR3 DNA sequence: TGTGCCAGCAGCCCGAGACTTACCTCCTCCTACGAGCAGTACTTC.

This clone has more than one count but fewer than ten. The chain is built from TRBV5-1 and TRBJ1-4; D is possibly TRBD1 (6 bases). Between the trimmed V and J ends, which lost 5 bases and 3 bases, there was a span of 14 bases. The germline V gene has CDR1 SGHRS and CDR2 YFSETQ. The CDR3 is 15 amino acids. This CDR3 reads CASSPSTGPNEKLFF. The CDR3 DNA follows: TGCGCCAGCAGTCCGTCGACAGGCCCTAATGAAAAACTGTTTTTT. The variable domain in full, with the rest retrieved from reference TRBV5-1 and TRBJ1-4, is KAGVTQTPRYLIKTRGQQVTLSCSPISGHRSVSWYQQTPGQGLQFLFEYFSETQRNKGNFPGRFSGRQFSNSRSEMNVSTLELGDSALYLCASSPSTGPNEKLFFGSGTQLSVL.

The chain joins TRBV30 to TRBJ1-6; 8 positions agree with TRBD1. Trimming cost V 7 bases and J 0 bases; bases outside gene matches: 5. Germline-derived CDR1 and CDR2 are GTSNPN and SVGIG (reference sequence). The CDR3 has 15 residues. DNA for the CDR3: TGTGCCTCGGACAGGGATAGCTCCTATAATTCACCCCTCCACTTT. It specifies CASDRDSSYNSPLHF.

This chain joins TRBV19 and TRBJ2-1; 9 bases are a match to TRBD1. V shed 6 bases and J 7 bases; nucleotides not matched to a gene: 4. The germline V gene encodes CDR1 LNHDA and CDR2 SQIVND (reference sequence). This CDR3 contains 13 residues. CDR3 region: CASRDRGLNEQFF. In DNA, the CDR3 is TGTGCCAGTAGGGACAGGGGTTTGAATGAGCAGTTCTTC.

This clone has only one observation. The V gene is TRBV18, the J gene TRBJ2-6; no clear D gene. V was cut by 2 bases and J by 4 bases, with 9 bases left in between. The CDR3 has 15 residues. Per the germline V gene, CDR1 is KGHSH and CDR2 is LQKENI. The CDR3 loop is CASSPSVSGANVLTF. DNA for the CDR3: TGTGCCAGCTCACCATCGGTGTCGGGGGCCAACGTCCTGACTTTC.

V is TRBV9 and J is TRBJ2-5; D not certain. Germline V lookup: CDR1 SGDLS, CDR2 YYNGEE. Between the trimmed V and J ends, which lost 0 bases and 5 bases, there was a span of 11 bases. This CDR3 is 14 amino acids long. CDR3 region: CASSVVGTGETQYF. The CDR3 DNA follows: TGTGCCAGCAGCGTAGTGGGCACTGGGGAGACCCAGTACTTC.